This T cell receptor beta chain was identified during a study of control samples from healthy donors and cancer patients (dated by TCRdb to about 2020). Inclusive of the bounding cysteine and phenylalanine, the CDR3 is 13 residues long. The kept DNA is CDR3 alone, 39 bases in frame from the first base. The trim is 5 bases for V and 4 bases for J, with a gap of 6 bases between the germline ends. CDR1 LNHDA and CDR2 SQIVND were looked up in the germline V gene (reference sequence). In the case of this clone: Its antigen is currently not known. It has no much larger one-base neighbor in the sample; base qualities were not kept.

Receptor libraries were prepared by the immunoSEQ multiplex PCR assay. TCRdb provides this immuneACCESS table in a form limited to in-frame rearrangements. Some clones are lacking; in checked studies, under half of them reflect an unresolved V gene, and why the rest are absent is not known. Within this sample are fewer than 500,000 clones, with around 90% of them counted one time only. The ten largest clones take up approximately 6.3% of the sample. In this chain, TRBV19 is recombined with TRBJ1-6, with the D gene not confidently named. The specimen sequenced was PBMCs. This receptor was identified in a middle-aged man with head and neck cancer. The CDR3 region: CASSGGYNSPLHF. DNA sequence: TGTGCCAGTAGTGGAGGGTATAATTCACCCCTCCACTTT.